This T cell receptor beta chain was profiled in a study of cytomegalovirus exposure and HLA in healthy donors. Study-wide context: From donors who were HLA-typed, an early data release held about 85 million unique TCRs.

Of note for this clone: The antigen remains unidentified.

In germline, CDR1 is LNHNV, CDR2 YYDKDF (reference sequence). This CDR3 contains 15 residues. Between the trimmed V and J ends, which lost 4 bases and 8 bases, there was a span of 18 bases. Whole-study results and caveats: Follow-up analysis found HLA locus-dependent TCR association rates, highest for DRB1 and lowest for HLA-C. Immune exposure data for these donors was limited to CMV serostatus.

Vbeta (60) and Jbeta (13) primers were used in the PCR. The authors' processing: In a later analysis, tens of millions of unique TCR beta chains included roughly 11 million shared by two or more donors. Here immunoSEQ multiplex PCR was the method, and the copy in TCRdb shows in-frame clones only, minus some. D and trimming come from the DNA, and the V and J calls and clone size come from that table. Of 200,000 or so clones in the sample, 78% were seen once. V gene TRBV15 combines with J gene TRBJ2-1; maybe TRBD2 (5 bases). The sequenced sample consisted of PBMCs. This clonotype originated in a male donor in good health and CMV-seronegative. CDR3 DNA: TGTGCCACCAGCACGGACTTCGCGACCGTCGATGAGCAGTTCTTC. It codes for CATSTDFATVDEQFF.